The 2 T cell receptor beta chains listed next were all sequenced from one sample in a study of Graves' ophthalmopathy and Graves' hyperthyroidism. Beta-chain TCR CDR3 regions were amplified from RNA transcripts. Following a first-round RT-PCR that used HTBI primers, a second-round multiplex PCR was carried out. TCRdb reanalysed the multiplex PCR reads using MiXCR and keeps one entry per CDR3 protein. Of over 150,000 distinct CDR3 sequences in the sample, less than 45% were seen once. Sequencing was done on a sample of peripheral blood. The receptor source for this set is a woman aged 40 to 55 with Graves' ophthalmopathy.

Many counts were recorded for this clonotype. The CDR3 region is CASSRAYEQYF. CDR3 DNA: TGTGCCAGTAGTAGGGCCTACGAGCAGTACTTC. V usage is TRBV19 and J usage is TRBJ2-7; D is uncertain. The ends were cut back, 4 bases at V and 2 bases at J, with 3 bases in the middle. CDR1 and CDR2 (germline): LNHDA, SQIVND (reference sequence). This CDR3 has 11 amino acids.

This clonotype has a count of ten or more. One end of the junction does not line up with germline, which may come from a read error. The chain combines TRBV6-5 with TRBJ1-5; no definite D call. Germline-derived CDR1 and CDR2 are MNHEY and SVGAGI. CDR3 length: 13 residues. CDR3: CASTYVHNQPQHF. CDR3 nucleotides: TGTGCCAGCACTTACGTCCACAATCAGCCCCAGCATTTT.